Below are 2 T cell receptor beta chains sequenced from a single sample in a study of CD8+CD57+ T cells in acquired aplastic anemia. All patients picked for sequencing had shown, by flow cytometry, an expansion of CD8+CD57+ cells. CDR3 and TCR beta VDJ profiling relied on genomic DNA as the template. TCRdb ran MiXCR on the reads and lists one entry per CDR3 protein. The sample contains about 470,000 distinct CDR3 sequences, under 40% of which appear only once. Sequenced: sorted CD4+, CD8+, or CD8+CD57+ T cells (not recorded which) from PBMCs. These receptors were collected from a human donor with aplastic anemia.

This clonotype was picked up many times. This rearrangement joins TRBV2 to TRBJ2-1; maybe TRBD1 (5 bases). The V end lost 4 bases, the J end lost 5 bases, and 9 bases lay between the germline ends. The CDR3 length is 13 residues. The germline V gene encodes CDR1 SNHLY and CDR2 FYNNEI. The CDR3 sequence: CASSVRANNEQFF. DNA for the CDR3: TGTGCCAGCAGTGTCAGGGCGAACAATGAGCAGTTCTTC.

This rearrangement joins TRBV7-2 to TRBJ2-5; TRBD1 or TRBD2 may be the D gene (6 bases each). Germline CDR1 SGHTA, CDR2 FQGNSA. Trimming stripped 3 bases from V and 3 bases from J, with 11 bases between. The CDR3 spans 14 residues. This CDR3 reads CASSFPGEEETQYF. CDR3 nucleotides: TGTGCCAGCAGCTTCCCAGGGGAGGAAGAGACCCAGTACTTC.